This T cell receptor beta chain emerged from a study of CD8+ T cells in alopecia areata. The germline gives CDR1 SEHNR, CDR2 FQNEAQ (reference sequence). The V gene lost 2 bases and the J gene lost 4 bases, with 17 bases spanning the gap. CDR3 length: 16 residues. Treatment: oral pan-JAK inhibitor, 5-10 mg twice daily. cDNA reverse transcribed from extracted RNA served as the sequencing template. Libraries were prepared by immunoSEQ multiplex PCR; TCRdb keeps only in-frame clonotypes and omits some of them. The repertoire holds roughly 250,000 clones, with around three fifths as singletons. The sequence was obtained from a human donor with alopecia areata. The chain links TRBV7-9 to TRBJ2-5; TRBD2 is a possible D gene (6 bases). The sequences come from CD4+ T cells sorted from blood, collected at approximately week 52, from a patient treated with tofacitinib. CDR3 in amino acids: CASSLNSLGGGETQYF. The CDR3 coding sequence is TGTGCCAGCAGCTTAAACAGCCTCGGGGGAGGAGAGACCCAGTACTTC.